This T cell receptor beta chain comes out of a study of identical twins (TCRdb year 2016). With respect to the entire study: To test whether fetal clonotypes persist, this study deep-sequenced TCR alpha and beta repertoires from monozygotic twins, from unrelated adults of various ages, and from cord blood. To rule out contamination, the twin experiments were replicated at different times with different library preparation protocols. General study outcomes and caveats: Because the same donors could not be followed over many years, conclusions were based on cross-sectional statistical analysis. Compared with coincidental sharing between unrelated individuals, out-of-frame TCR alpha sequences shared between twins had an excess of sequences with low generation probability. Abundant cord blood beta clonotypes had fewer insertions, young adult naive repertoires showed a similar but weaker trend, and memory repertoires showed no such trend. Invariant T cells such as MAIT and iNKT could partly confound zero-insertion analyses, although diverse VJ usage argued against such confounding for most clonotypes. Out-of-frame TCR alpha sharing in monozygotic twins was systematically underestimated by recombination models, whereas sharing between unrelated individuals was in agreement with the recombination models. The excess sharing between twins in beta out-of-frame sequences was weaker because fewer shared sequences reduced the signal-to-noise ratio.

From a lookup of the germline V gene, CDR1 and CDR2 are SGHVS and FQNEAQ. The germline ends are 16 bases apart after V is trimmed by 1 base and J by 0 bases. The CDR3 covers 18 residues, taking in both the cysteine and the phenylalanine. Only CDR3 DNA remains: 54 bases, in frame from the first base. Turning to this clonotype: The target of this receptor is not known. No base quality information exists; no much larger clone differs at one position.

Every donor in the study was a healthy Caucasian. Three pairs of female monozygotic twins, all aged about 18 to 29 years, made up the twin cohort. RNA for TCR libraries was isolated from peripheral blood mononuclear cells. The receptor library was made with 5' RACE. The sample was run on an Illumina HiSeq 2000. A universal primer binding site was added through template switching, and the final cDNA carried a unique molecular identifier so that TCR cDNA molecules could be counted accurately. Specific primers in the conserved constant-segment region were used to synthesize first-strand cDNA for TCR alpha and beta chains. To control for contamination, every cDNA library was double barcoded, receiving both a SMART-Mk sample barcode and Illumina barcodes. TruSeq adapter sequences, together with Illumina sample barcodes, were added in two successive PCR steps. The Illumina HiSeq platform was used with custom primers to sequence TCR alpha and beta cDNA libraries. Per the original workflow: Raw reads were processed with MiGEC to extract unique molecular identifiers, and MiXCR was used to determine CDR3 positions. For each individual, recombination models were inferred using an EM algorithm with the repgenHMM and IGoR tools. The tcR package in R was used for shared clonotype analysis, with sharing normalized by the product of cloneset sizes. To study raw recombination without the effects of thymic and clonal selection, out-of-frame nonproductive sequences were analyzed. TCRdb took the public reads, trimmed them with fastp at Q25, ran MiXCR for clone calling and kept in-frame beta chains. Every entry covers one CDR3 protein and lists the most common genes and DNA from its rows. Clone size and V and J calls follow TCRdb, not the original study. Recorded for this sample are about 920,000 distinct CDR3 sequences; approximately 13% of them occurred a single time. The top ten clonotypes cover around 1.5% of the sample.

The sample was also reused in another study, on yellow fever vaccine responses in identical twins. In that second paper, the authors write: The T cell response to vaccination in identical twins was reported by the authors to appear partly convergent and partly personalized. Focusing on identical twins, the study followed the T cell clones that responded to the vaccine, and did so with precision.

The sequence derives from a woman aged 18 to 35 in good health. Sequencing was carried out using PBMCs. The receptor chain draws on TRBV7-8 and TRBJ2-1, and the D gene may be TRBD2, 5 bases matching. The base sequence is TGTGCCAGCAGCTTAGTTGGTTTTAGCGCTAGCTCCTACAATGAGCAGTTCTTC. The resulting protein is CASSLVGFSASSYNEQFF.